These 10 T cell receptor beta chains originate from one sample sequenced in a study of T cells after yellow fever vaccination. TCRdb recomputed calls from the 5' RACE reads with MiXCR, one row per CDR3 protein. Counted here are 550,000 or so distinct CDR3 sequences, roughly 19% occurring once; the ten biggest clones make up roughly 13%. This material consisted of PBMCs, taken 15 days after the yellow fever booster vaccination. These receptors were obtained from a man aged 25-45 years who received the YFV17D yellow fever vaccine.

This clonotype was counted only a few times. CDR3 loop: CSVVGREQYF. In DNA, the CDR3 is TGCAGCGTTGTCGGCCGCGAGCAGTACTTC. The chain has TRBV29-1 and TRBJ2-7; D is uncertain. CDR1 is SQVTM and CDR2 is ANQGSEA in the germline V gene. The CDR3 totals 10 residues. The ends were cut back, 4 bases at V and 6 bases at J, with 7 bases in the middle.

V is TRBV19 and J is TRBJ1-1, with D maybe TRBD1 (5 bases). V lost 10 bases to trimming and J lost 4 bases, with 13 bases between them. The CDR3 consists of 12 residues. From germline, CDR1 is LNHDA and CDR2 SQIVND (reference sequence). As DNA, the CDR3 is TGTGCCACCCGGGACCTAGGCACTGAAGCTTTCTTT. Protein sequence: CATRDLGTEAFF.

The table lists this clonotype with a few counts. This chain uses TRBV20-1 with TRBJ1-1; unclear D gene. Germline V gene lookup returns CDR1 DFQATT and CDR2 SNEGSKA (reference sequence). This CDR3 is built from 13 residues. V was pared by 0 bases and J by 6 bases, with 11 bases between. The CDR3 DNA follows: TGCAGTGCTAGAGAGGGTGGGTTGCCTGAAGCTTTCTTT. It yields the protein CSAREGGLPEAFF.

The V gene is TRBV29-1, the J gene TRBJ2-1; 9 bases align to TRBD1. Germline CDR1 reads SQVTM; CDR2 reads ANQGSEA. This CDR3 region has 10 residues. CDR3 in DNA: TGCAGGACAGGGGGGCATGAGCAGTTCTTC. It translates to CRTGGHEQFF.

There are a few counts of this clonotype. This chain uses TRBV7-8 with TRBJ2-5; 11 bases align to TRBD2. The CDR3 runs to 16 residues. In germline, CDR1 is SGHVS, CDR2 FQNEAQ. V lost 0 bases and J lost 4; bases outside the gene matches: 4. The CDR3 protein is CASSLAPGLAVETQYF. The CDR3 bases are TGTGCCAGCAGCTTAGCGCCGGGACTAGCGGTAGAGACCCAGTACTTC. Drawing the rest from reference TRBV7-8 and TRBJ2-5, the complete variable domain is GAGVSQSPRYKVAKRGQDVALRCDPISGHVSLFWYQQALGQGPEFLTYFQNEAQLDKSGLPSDRFFAERPEGSVSTLKIQRTQQEDSAVYLCASSLAPGLAVETQYFGPGTRLLVL.

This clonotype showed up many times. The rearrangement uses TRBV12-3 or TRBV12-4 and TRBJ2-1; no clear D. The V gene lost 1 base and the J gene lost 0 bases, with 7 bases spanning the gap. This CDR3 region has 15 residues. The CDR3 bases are TGTGCCAGCAGTTTAGTAGGCGTCTCCTACAATGAGCAGTTCTTC. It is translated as CASSLVGVSYNEQFF.

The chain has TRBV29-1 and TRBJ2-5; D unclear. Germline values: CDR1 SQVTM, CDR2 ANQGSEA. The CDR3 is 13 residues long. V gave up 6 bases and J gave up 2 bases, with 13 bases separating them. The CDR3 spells CSVTKQGQETQYF. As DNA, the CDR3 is TGCAGCGTGACGAAACAAGGACAAGAGACCCAGTACTTC.

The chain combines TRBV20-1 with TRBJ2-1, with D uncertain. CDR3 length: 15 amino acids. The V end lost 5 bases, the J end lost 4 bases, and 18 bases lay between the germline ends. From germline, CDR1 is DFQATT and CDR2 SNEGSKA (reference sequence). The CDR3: CSAFILTGSYNEQFF. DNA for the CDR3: TGCAGTGCTTTCATATTGACGGGTTCGTACAATGAGCAGTTCTTC.

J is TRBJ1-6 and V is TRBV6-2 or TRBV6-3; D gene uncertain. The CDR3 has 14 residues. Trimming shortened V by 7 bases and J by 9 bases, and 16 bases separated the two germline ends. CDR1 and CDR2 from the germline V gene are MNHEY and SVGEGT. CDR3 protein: CASIEAGIGSPLHF. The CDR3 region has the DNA TGTGCCAGCATCGAGGCCGGGATCGGTTCACCCCTCCACTTT.

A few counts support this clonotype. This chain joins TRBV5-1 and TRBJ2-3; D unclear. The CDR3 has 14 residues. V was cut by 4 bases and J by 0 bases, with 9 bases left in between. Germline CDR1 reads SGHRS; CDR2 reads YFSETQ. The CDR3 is CASSQSYSTDTQYF. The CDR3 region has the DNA TGCGCCAGCAGCCAGAGTTATAGCACAGATACGCAGTATTTT.